One T cell receptor beta chain is described in this entry. Its antigen is not yet known. Per-base qualities were not stored, and no clone one base away is much larger. Looking up the germline V gene (reference sequence) yields CDR1 SGHAT and CDR2 FQDESV. V loses 4 bases, J loses 16 bases, and the germline ends lie 22 bases apart. Including the terminal cysteine and phenylalanine, the CDR3 comprises 14 residues. Kept here is only the CDR3 DNA, which spans 42 bases and is read in frame from base 1. This record belongs to a study of tumor and adjacent non-tumor tissue in lung cancer (dated by TCRdb to 2017 to 2018). Concerning the study at large: Of the cohort, eleven to twelve patients had adenocarcinoma, 2 had squamous cell carcinoma and 1 had small cell lung cancer. The 15 or so patients were aged roughly 30 to 76 years, included about ten men and 5 women, and had TNM stage I to III disease. In total, sequencing yielded 125,075,908 productive TCRbeta reads, which works out to an average of about 3.9 million reads per sample. The study compared bulk TCRbeta repertoires from lung tumor tissue and matched distant non-tumor lung tissue of some 15 lung cancer patients. Some 30 paired specimens, one tumor and one normal lung sample per patient, were profiled by TCRbeta CDR3 sequencing. What the work shows at the level of the full study, not this receptor alone: In normal lung, the top 100 clones accounted for a significantly larger cumulative share of the repertoire than in tumor tissue. The methods do not name the sequencing platform or mention unique molecular identifiers. TCR diversity was significantly higher in younger patients, and higher tumor TCR diversity was associated with shorter overall and disease-free survival. Peripheral blood was not sequenced, so blood TCRbeta repertoires in these lung cancer patients were not examined. Significantly higher TCR diversity (inverse Simpson) was observed in tumor tissue than in normal lung tissue (roughly 390 vs 170, P = 0.0075, Mann-Whitney U test). Only about 14 patients were in the cohort, and the authors stated that larger samples and more detailed clinical data are needed.

RNA was isolated from bulk unsorted tissue, and RNA quality was assessed with a NanoDrop ND-1000 and an Agilent 2100. The normal lung samples consisted of distant non-tumor tissue collected more than 3 cm from the tumor edge. The donors were newly diagnosed lung cancer patients admitted for thoracic surgery in China from August to November 2014 who had not received prior chemotherapy. Patients who had received previous radiotherapy or chemotherapy, or who had another concurrent cancer, were excluded from the study. Surgical tissue pieces of 1-2 cm3 were preserved in RNAlater solution and were kept at -80 degrees C until use. The library was made by multiplex PCR. Data came from an Illumina HiSeq 2500. TCRbeta libraries were constructed through three rounds of nested PCR with primers (Table S4) according to protocols adapted from ARM-PCR. Before sequencing, PCR products in the 200-500 bp range were cut out of the gel and cleaned up using the QIAquick gel extraction kit. As for how the authors treated the data: Reads were cleaned using Trimmomatic, were merged into complete CDR3 sequences using FLASH, and were assigned to V(D)J germline segments using MiTCR. Clonal diversity was calculated as the inverse Simpson's index using VDJtools. Productive reads were defined as in-frame sequences without a premature stop codon. The raw public reads went through TCRdb reprocessing: fastp at Q25, MiXCR clone calling, in-frame beta chains kept. Identical CDR3 protein sequences are pooled into one entry, listed with their most common genes and DNA. TCRdb, not the original authors, processed these V and J calls. The sample table lists tens of thousands of distinct CDR3 sequences, approximately 73% of them with a count of one. 40% to 55% of the sample belongs to the ten largest clones.

This TCR was sampled from a man aged 55 to 70 with non-small cell lung cancer. The rearrangement joined TRBV11-1 to TRBJ2-2; TRBD2 might be the D gene, on 5 matching bases. The sequenced sample was distant non-tumor lung tissue. For the CDR3, the sequence is CASSYTSGIRQPFF. In nucleotide form, the sequence is TGTGCCAGCAGCTATACTAGTGGCATCAGGCAGCCGTTTTTT.